A selection of T cell receptor beta chains follows, all from one sample in a study of identical twins. TCRdb processed the 5' RACE reads anew with MiXCR; each CDR3 protein has one entry. The sample has some 1,700,000 distinct CDR3 sequences; 25% to 35% are singletons. Sequenced: cord blood. The receptors shown here come from a newborn girl in good health. Each CDR3 is given without its conserved first and last residue. A D gene is named only where the DNA matches it firmly.

v_gene: TRBV24-1; j_gene: TRBJ2-3; d_gene: .; CDR3aa: ATSDLREPFTDTQY
v_gene: TRBV20-1; j_gene: TRBJ2-7; d_gene: .; CDR3aa: SAREAERTYEQY
v_gene: TRBV11-2; j_gene: TRBJ2-7; d_gene: .; CDR3aa: ASSSSPGTISYEQY
v_gene: TRBV29-1; j_gene: TRBJ1-2; d_gene: TRBD1; CDR3aa: SVRDRGNGYT
v_gene: TRBV7-7; j_gene: TRBJ2-7; d_gene: .; CDR3aa: ASSLGARSYNEQY
v_gene: TRBV3-1; j_gene: TRBJ1-1; d_gene: .; CDR3aa: ASSQEGNLNTEAF
v_gene: TRBV7-2; j_gene: TRBJ2-3; d_gene: TRBD2; CDR3aa: ASSRRLAGYFTDTQY
v_gene: TRBV5-1; j_gene: TRBJ1-2; d_gene: .; CDR3aa: ASSLERPGGYT
v_gene: TRBV15; j_gene: TRBJ2-5; d_gene: .; CDR3aa: ATSRDRVPQETQY
v_gene: TRBV4-3; j_gene: TRBJ2-5; d_gene: TRBD2; CDR3aa: ASSQNRREGLRF
v_gene: TRBV7-9; j_gene: TRBJ1-5; d_gene: TRBD1; CDR3aa: ASSLTGEQPQH
v_gene: TRBV3-1; j_gene: TRBJ1-1; d_gene: .; CDR3aa: ASSLRRILGTEAF
v_gene: TRBV12-3/TRBV12-4; j_gene: TRBJ2-3; d_gene: TRBD2; CDR3aa: ASSEGLGMDTQY
v_gene: TRBV6-5; j_gene: TRBJ2-1; d_gene: .; CDR3aa: ASSYSQLRAVYNEQF
v_gene: TRBV12-3/TRBV12-4; j_gene: TRBJ1-1; d_gene: .; CDR3aa: ASSLGGNAEAF
v_gene: TRBV10-3; j_gene: TRBJ2-3; d_gene: TRBD2; CDR3aa: AISGTSGRAVGDTQY
v_gene: TRBV6-6; j_gene: TRBJ2-1; d_gene: TRBD2; CDR3aa: ASSLRVRETQF
v_gene: TRBV6-4; j_gene: TRBJ2-3; d_gene: .; CDR3aa: ASSGAADTQY
v_gene: TRBV5-1; j_gene: TRBJ1-2; d_gene: TRBD1; CDR3aa: ASSFGQAGNGYT
v_gene: TRBV27; j_gene: TRBJ2-3; d_gene: TRBD1; CDR3aa: ASSTWTGGTDTQY
v_gene: TRBV20-1; j_gene: TRBJ1-2; d_gene: .; CDR3aa: SAYDVFNYGYT
v_gene: TRBV20-1; j_gene: TRBJ2-3; d_gene: .; CDR3aa: SAPTDTQY
v_gene: TRBV28; j_gene: TRBJ1-1; d_gene: .; CDR3aa: ASSRLGVGLNTEAF
v_gene: TRBV12-3/TRBV12-4; j_gene: TRBJ1-2; d_gene: .; CDR3aa: ASSLVRVNYGYT
v_gene: TRBV5-1; j_gene: TRBJ1-1; d_gene: .; CDR3aa: ASSLEPENTEAF
v_gene: TRBV5-5; j_gene: TRBJ2-3; d_gene: .; CDR3aa: ASSSLFGDTQY
v_gene: TRBV29-1; j_gene: TRBJ1-2; d_gene: TRBD1; CDR3aa: SVVTGGYGYT
v_gene: TRBV7-7; j_gene: TRBJ2-1; d_gene: TRBD1; CDR3aa: ASSLGLWDRGPSYNEQF
v_gene: TRBV25-1; j_gene: TRBJ1-2; d_gene: .; CDR3aa: ASSDLGSTEPNYGYT
v_gene: TRBV5-1; j_gene: TRBJ2-3; d_gene: .; CDR3aa: ASKWSSTDTQY
v_gene: TRBV4-2; j_gene: TRBJ2-7; d_gene: .; CDR3aa: ASSQERGRFYEQY
v_gene: TRBV10-2; j_gene: TRBJ2-7; d_gene: .; CDR3aa: ASTRGNEQY